The source of this T cell receptor (beta chain) is a study of T cells in Graves' hyperthyroidism and ophthalmopathy. Regions amplified from RNA transcripts were the TCR beta CDR3 regions. TCR CDR3 underwent first-round RT-PCR with the HTBI primer set. TCRdb called the multiplex PCR reads again in MiXCR, with one record for every CDR3 protein. The top ten hold approximately 25% of the sample, which has about 280,000 distinct CDR3 sequences, around 25% seen once. This clonotype was picked up many times. Around 10 ml fresh peripheral blood yielded the PBMCs. Germline V gives CDR1 GTSNPN, CDR2 SVGIG (reference sequence). Trimming took 4 bases from V and 10 from J, leaving 19 bases between them. This CDR3 spans 13 amino acids.

The chain couples TRBV30 to TRBJ1-1, with D possibly being TRBD1 (6 bases). Sequenced material: blood. This TCR was recovered from a man aged 40-50 years with Graves' hyperthyroidism that later progressed to Graves' ophthalmopathy. CDR3: CAWTKNRDFGAFF. The CDR3 bases are TGTGCCTGGACCAAAAACAGGGATTTCGGAGCTTTCTTT.